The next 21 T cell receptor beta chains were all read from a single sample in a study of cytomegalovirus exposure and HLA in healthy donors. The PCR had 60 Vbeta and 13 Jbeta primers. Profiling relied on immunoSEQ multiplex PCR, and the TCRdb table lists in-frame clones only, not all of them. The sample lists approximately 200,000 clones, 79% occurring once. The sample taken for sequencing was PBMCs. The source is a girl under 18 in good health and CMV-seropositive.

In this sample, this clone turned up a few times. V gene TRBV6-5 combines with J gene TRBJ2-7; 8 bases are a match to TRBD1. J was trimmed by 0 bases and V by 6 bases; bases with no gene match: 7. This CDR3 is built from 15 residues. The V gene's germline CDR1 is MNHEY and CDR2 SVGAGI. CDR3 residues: CASRDGTGASYEQYF. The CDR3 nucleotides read TGTGCCAGCAGAGACGGGACAGGTGCCTCCTACGAGCAGTACTTC.

CDR3 region: CASSVVASGNTGELFF. The CDR3 nucleotides are TGTGCCAGCAGCGTAGTGGCTAGCGGTAACACCGGGGAGCTGTTTTTT. The rearrangement joins TRBV9 to TRBJ2-2; 7 bases agree with TRBD2. The junction had 4 bases not matched to a gene; V was cut back by 0 bases and J by 2 bases. Germline-derived CDR1 and CDR2 are SGDLS and YYNGEE. The CDR3 loop spans 16 amino acids.

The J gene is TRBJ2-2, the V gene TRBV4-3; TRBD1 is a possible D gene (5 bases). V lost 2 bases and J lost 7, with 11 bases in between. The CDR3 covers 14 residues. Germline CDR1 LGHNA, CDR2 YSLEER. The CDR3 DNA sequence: TGCGCCAGCAGCCAACCACAGGCCGGCGGGGAGCTGTTTTTT. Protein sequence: CASSQPQAGGELFF.

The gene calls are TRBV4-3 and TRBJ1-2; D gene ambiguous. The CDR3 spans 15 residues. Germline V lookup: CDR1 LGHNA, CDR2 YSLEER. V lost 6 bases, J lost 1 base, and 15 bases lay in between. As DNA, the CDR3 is TGCGCCAGCAGACTCGACGACAATTTTAACTATGGCTACACCTTC. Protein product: CASRLDDNFNYGYTF.

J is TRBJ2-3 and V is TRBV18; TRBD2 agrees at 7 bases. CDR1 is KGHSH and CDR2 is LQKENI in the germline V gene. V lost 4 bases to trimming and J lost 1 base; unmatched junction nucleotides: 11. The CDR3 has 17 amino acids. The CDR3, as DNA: TGTGCCAGCTCACGGTTGACCGGGGGGACCGGCACAGATACGCAGTATTTT. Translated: CASSRLTGGTGTDTQYF.

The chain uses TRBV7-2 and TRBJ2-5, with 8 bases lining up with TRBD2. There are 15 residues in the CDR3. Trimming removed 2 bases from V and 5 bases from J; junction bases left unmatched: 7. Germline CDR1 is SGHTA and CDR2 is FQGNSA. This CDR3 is CASSLRPGGGETQYF. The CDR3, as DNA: TGTGCCAGCAGCTTAAGGCCTGGCGGGGGGGAGACCCAGTACTTC.

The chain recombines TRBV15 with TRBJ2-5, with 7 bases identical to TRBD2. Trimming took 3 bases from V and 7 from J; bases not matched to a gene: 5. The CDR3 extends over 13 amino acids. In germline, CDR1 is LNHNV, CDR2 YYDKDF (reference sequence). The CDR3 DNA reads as TGTGCCACCAGCAGCGAGCGGGGTGGGACCCAGTACTTC. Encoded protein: CATSSERGGTQYF.

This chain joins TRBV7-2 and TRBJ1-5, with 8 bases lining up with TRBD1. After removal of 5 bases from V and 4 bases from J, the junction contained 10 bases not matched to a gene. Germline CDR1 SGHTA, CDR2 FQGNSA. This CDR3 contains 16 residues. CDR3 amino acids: CASSRAGTGVNQPQHF. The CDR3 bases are TGTGCCAGCAGCCGGGCCGGGACAGGAGTTAATCAGCCCCAGCATTTT.

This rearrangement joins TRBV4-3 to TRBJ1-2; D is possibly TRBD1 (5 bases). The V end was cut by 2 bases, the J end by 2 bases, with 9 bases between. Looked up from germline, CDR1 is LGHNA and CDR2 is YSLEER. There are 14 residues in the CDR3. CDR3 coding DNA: TGCGCCAGCAGCCAATTTGGGGGGAACTATGGCTACACCTTC. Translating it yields CASSQFGGNYGYTF.

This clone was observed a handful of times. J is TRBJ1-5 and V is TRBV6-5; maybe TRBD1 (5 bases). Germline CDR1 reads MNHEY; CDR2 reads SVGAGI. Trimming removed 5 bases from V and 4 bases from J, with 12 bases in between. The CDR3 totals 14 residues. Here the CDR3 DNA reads TGTGCCAGCAGTGAATGGGGGGGGAATCAGCCCCAGCATTTT. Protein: CASSEWGGNQPQHF.

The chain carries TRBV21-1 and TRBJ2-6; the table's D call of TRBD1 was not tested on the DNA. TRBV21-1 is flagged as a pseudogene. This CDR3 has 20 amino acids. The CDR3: CASSRPRDRGALSGANVLTF. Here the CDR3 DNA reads TGTGCCAGCAGCAGACCCCGGGACAGGGGGGCCCTCTCTGGGGCCAACGTCCTGACTTTC.

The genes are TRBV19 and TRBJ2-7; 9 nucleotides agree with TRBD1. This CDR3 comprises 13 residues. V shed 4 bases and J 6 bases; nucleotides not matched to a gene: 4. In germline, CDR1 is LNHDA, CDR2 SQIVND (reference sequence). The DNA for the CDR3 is TGTGCCAGTAGTACCGGGACAGGGTTCGAGCAGTACTTC. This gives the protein CASSTGTGFEQYF.

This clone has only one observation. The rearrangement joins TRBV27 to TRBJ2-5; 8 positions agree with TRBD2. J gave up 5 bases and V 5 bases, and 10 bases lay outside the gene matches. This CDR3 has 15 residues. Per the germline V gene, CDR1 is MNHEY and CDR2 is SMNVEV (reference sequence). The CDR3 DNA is TGTGCCAGCAGTCCGTCGGGACTAGGATACGAGACCCAGTACTTC. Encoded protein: CASSPSGLGYETQYF.

The CDR3 here is CASSRGTGENEKLFF. The CDR3 nucleotides read TGCGCCAGCAGCCGTGGGACAGGGGAAAATGAAAAACTGTTTTTT. The chain recombines TRBV4-3 with TRBJ1-4; TRBD1 matches 10 bases. The CDR3 runs to 15 residues. The ends lost 4 bases at V and 5 bases at J; junction bases unmatched: 4. Germline loops: CDR1 LGHNA, CDR2 YSLEER.

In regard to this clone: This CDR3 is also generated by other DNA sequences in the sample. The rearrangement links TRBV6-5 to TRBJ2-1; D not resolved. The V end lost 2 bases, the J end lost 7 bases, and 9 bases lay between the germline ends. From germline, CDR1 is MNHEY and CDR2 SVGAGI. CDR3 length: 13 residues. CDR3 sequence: CASSYSRANEQFF. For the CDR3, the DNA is TGTGCCAGCAGTTACAGCCGAGCAAATGAGCAGTTCTTC.

The CDR3 region has the DNA TGTGCCTGGAGTGAAGGGGCCTACGAGCAGTACTTC. Its translation: CAWSEGAYEQYF. The V and J genes are TRBV30 and TRBJ2-7; a possible D gene is TRBD1 (5 bases). Germline loops: CDR1 GTSNPN, CDR2 SVGIG (reference sequence). Trimming took off 1 base at V and 2 bases at J, with 6 bases between the two ends. This CDR3 is 12 amino acids long.

For the CDR3, the DNA is TGTGCCAGTAGCCTCACAGGGGGCGGCCAGCCCCAGCATTTT. Protein: CASSLTGGGQPQHF. This chain uses TRBV19 with TRBJ1-5, with 9 bases that match TRBD1. Germline values: CDR1 LNHDA, CDR2 SQIVND (reference sequence). With V trimmed by 6 bases and J by 7 bases, 7 bases remained unmatched. The CDR3 runs to 14 residues.

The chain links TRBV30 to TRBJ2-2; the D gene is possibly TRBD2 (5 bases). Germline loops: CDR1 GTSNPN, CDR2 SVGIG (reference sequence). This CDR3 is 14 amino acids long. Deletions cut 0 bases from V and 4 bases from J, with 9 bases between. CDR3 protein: CAWSVREGTGELFF. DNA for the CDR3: TGTGCCTGGAGTGTTAGAGAGGGCACCGGGGAGCTGTTTTTT. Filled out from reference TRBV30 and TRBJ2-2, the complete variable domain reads SQTIHQWPATLVQPVGSPLSLECTVEGTSNPNLYWYRQAAGRGLQLLFYSVGIGQISSEVPQNLSASRPQDRQFILSSKKLLLSDSGFYLCAWSVREGTGELFFGEGSRLTVL.

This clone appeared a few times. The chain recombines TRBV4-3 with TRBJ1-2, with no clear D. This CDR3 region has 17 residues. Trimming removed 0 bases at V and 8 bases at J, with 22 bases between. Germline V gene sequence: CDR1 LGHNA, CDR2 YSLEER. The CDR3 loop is CASSQDREARSLRGYTF. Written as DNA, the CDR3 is TGCGCCAGCAGCCAAGATCGGGAGGCTCGGTCTTTGAGGGGCTACACCTTC.

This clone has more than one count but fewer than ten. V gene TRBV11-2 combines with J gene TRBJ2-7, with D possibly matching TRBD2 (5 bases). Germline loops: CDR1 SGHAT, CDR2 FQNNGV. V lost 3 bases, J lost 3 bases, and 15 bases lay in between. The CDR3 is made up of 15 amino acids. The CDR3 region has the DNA TGTGCCAGCAGCTTGTGGGCGGGCTCGAACTACGAGCAGTACTTC. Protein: CASSLWAGSNYEQYF.

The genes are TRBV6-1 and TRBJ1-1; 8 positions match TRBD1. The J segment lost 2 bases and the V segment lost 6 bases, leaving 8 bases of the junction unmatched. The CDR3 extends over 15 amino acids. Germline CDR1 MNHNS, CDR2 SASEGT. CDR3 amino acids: CASRELQGGNTEAFF. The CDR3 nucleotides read TGTGCCAGCAGGGAATTACAGGGGGGAAACACTGAAGCTTTCTTT.